Listed below are T cell receptor beta chains from one sample, sequenced in a study of T cell repertoires in cytomegalovirus infection. TCRdb passed the reads through MiXCR, listing each CDR3 protein once. The sample shows tens of thousands of distinct CDR3 sequences, around 18% of them seen only once. Which antigens these TCRs recognize remains unknown. Sequencing used CD8+ T cells from cultured PBMCs, obtained from culture after CMV antigen stimulation. The receptors were sampled from a human donor in good health (CMV status not recorded). Some clones in this sample may be carry-over from other donors' samples. Both conserved end residues are part of each CDR3. The D gene is left open where the match is weak. Where a row states a size, it is once, few, many or the class of an expanded clone; other rows omit it.

j_call,clone_size,d_call,v_call,cdr3_aa,cdr3_nt
TRBJ1-2,few,-,TRBV2,CASSDLSNYGYTF,TGTGCCAGCAGTGACCTTTCTAACTATGGCTACACCTTC
TRBJ1-2,once,-,TRBV7-3,CASSLASLTDFYGYTF,TGTGCCAGCAGCTTAGCCTCCCTTACGGATTTCTATGGCTACACCTTC
TRBJ1-1,few,-,TRBV7-2,CASSIGAANTEAFF,TGTGCCAGCAGCATAGGGGCGGCGAACACTGAAGCTTTCTTT
TRBJ2-1,few,TRBD1,TRBV7-8,CASSWDREAYNEQFF,TGTGCCAGCAGTTGGGACAGGGAAGCCTACAATGAGCAGTTCTTC
TRBJ1-1,few,TRBD1,TRBV7-8,CASSLATGWITEAFF,TGTGCCAGCAGCTTAGCGACAGGGTGGATCACTGAAGCTTTCTTT
TRBJ1-3,-,-,TRBV19,CASSMIPGSGNTIYF,TGTGCCAGTAGTATGATCCCGGGTTCTGGAAACACCATATATTTT
TRBJ2-3,-,-,TRBV5-4,CASSLEFQGRVSDTQYF,TGTGCCAGCAGCTTGGAGTTTCAGGGTCGGGTGTCAGATACGCAGTATTTT
TRBJ2-7,medium-sized,TRBD1,TRBV7-6,CASSISPGTGSYEQYF,TGTGCCAGCAGCATATCTCCCGGGACAGGGAGCTACGAGCAGTACTTC
TRBJ2-4,-,TRBD2,TRBV7-9,CASSPRTSGRATAKNIQYF,TGTGCCAGCAGCCCAAGGACTAGCGGGAGGGCCACAGCCAAAAACATTCAGTACTTC
TRBJ2-3,few,-,TRBV7-9,CASSLGKGAGMSTDTQYF,TGTGCCAGCAGCTTAGGAAAGGGAGCAGGGATGAGCACAGATACGCAGTATTTT
TRBJ2-2,-,TRBD1,TRBV6-1,CASTGTGANTGELFF,TGTGCCAGCACCGGGACAGGGGCGAACACCGGGGAGCTGTTTTTT
TRBJ2-1,few,-,TRBV7-3,CASSPLGTSDNEQFF,TGTGCCAGCAGCCCCCTTGGGACATCTGACAATGAGCAGTTCTTC
TRBJ2-1,many,-,TRBV9,CASSARGDSNEQFF,TGTGCCAGCAGCGCCCGTGGGGACTCCAATGAGCAGTTCTTC
TRBJ2-1,few,-,TRBV12-3/TRBV12-4,CASSFSGLLNEQFF,TGTGCCAGCAGTTTTTCGGGACTGCTCAATGAGCAGTTCTTC
TRBJ1-1,-,-,TRBV19,CATRGGYTEAFF,TGTGCCACCAGAGGAGGGTACACTGAAGCTTTCTTT
TRBJ1-1,-,-,TRBV4-2,CASSQGLGQGWSTEAFF,TGTGCCAGCAGCCAGGGACTAGGGCAGGGATGGAGTACTGAAGCTTTCTTT
TRBJ1-1,few,-,TRBV11-1,CASSLAGTVEAFF,TGTGCCAGCAGCTTAGCGGGGACGGTTGAAGCTTTCTTT
TRBJ2-1,few,TRBD2,TRBV11-1,CASSGLAGRFYNEQFF,TGTGCCAGCAGCGGCTTAGCGGGAAGATTCTACAATGAGCAGTTCTTC
TRBJ1-2,once,-,TRBV27,CASSLAGVDGYTF,TGTGCCAGCAGTTTGGCCGGGGTCGATGGCTACACCTTC
TRBJ2-4,-,-,TRBV12-3/TRBV12-4,CASPEAKNIQYF,TGTGCCAGCCCTGAAGCCAAAAACATTCAGTACTTC
TRBJ2-2,-,-,TRBV2,CASSERRQGTGELFF,TGTGCCAGCAGTGAACGGAGGCAGGGAACCGGGGAGCTGTTTTTT
TRBJ2-1,once,TRBD2,TRBV6-1,CASNEREAYNEQFF,TGTGCCAGCAACGAGCGGGAGGCCTACAATGAGCAGTTCTTC
TRBJ1-6,-,TRBD1,TRBV7-2,CASSPSAGGNSPLHF,TGTGCCAGCAGCCCTTCTGCAGGGGGTAATTCACCCCTCCACTTT
TRBJ2-1,few,-,TRBV7-9,CASSFHRDSYNEQFF,TGTGCCAGCAGCTTTCACAGGGACTCCTACAATGAGCAGTTCTTC
TRBJ1-5,few,-,TRBV7-8,CASSRTARRSNQPQHF,TGTGCCAGCAGCCGGACAGCAAGACGTAGCAATCAGCCCCAGCATTTT
TRBJ1-5,-,-,TRBV7-8,CASSLEGSGEGNQPQHF,TGTGCCAGCAGCTTAGAGGGGTCAGGGGAAGGCAATCAGCCCCAGCATTTT
TRBJ2-1,-,TRBD2,TRBV7-6,CASSALGGLAGGHEQFF,TGTGCCAGCAGCGCTCTCGGGGGACTAGCGGGAGGGCATGAGCAGTTCTTC
TRBJ1-5,-,TRBD1,TRBV12-3/TRBV12-4,CASSLDRGRDQPQHF,TGTGCCAGCAGTTTGGACAGGGGGCGTGATCAGCCCCAGCATTTT
TRBJ2-7,-,-,TRBV28,CASSFFNSEQYF,TGTGCCAGCAGTTTTTTCAATTCCGAGCAGTACTTC
TRBJ2-7,few,TRBD1,TRBV7-9,CASTDRGLGDEQYF,TGTGCCAGCACTGACAGGGGGCTCGGGGACGAGCAGTACTTC
TRBJ2-7,many,TRBD2,TRBV27,CASAAGTRAYEQYF,TGTGCCAGCGCTGCCGGGACTAGGGCCTACGAGCAGTACTTC
TRBJ2-5,-,TRBD1,TRBV19,CPRDRGHITATQYF,TGCCCACGGGACAGGGGCCATATCACTGCGACCCAGTACTTC
TRBJ2-2,-,TRBD1,TRBV20-1,CSARDEGTGKNTGELFF,TGCAGTGCTAGAGACGAGGGGACAGGGAAAAACACCGGGGAGCTGTTTTTT
TRBJ2-7,many,-,TRBV4-3,CASSQTPDGSYEQYF,TGCGCCAGCAGCCAAACGCCGGACGGGTCCTACGAGCAGTACTTC
TRBJ2-7,-,-,TRBV4-3,CASSQDLNAEQYF,TGCGCCAGCAGCCAAGACCTTAACGCCGAGCAGTACTTC
TRBJ1-1,many,-,TRBV4-1,CASSQTVMNTEAFF,TGCGCCAGCAGCCAAACTGTCATGAACACTGAAGCTTTCTTT